The 13 T cell receptor beta chains below all came from one sample that was sequenced in a study of T cell clonotyping in hematopoietic cell transplantation. Sequenced by immunoSEQ multiplex PCR; TCRdb stores in-frame clones only, minus some. This sample has 69,000 or so clones, with 94% found just once. What was sequenced was peripheral blood mononuclear cells. All receptors come from a man aged 50 to 59 in good health. Some clones in this sample may be carry-over from other donors' samples.

The CDR3: CASSVLAATDTQYF. The CDR3 nucleotides are TGTGCCAGTAGTGTTCTAGCGGCCACAGATACGCAGTATTTT. This chain joins TRBV19 and TRBJ2-3, with 7 bases that match TRBD2. The ends lost 5 bases at V and 2 bases at J; junction bases unmatched: 4. The germline V gene has CDR1 LNHDA and CDR2 SQIVND (reference sequence). This CDR3 is 14 amino acids long. The variable domain in full, completed from reference TRBV19 and TRBJ2-3, reads DGGITQSPKYLFRKEGQNVTLSCEQNLNHDAMYWYRQDPGQGLRLIYYSQIVNDFQKGDIAEGYSVSREKKESFPLTVTSAQKNPTAFYLCASSVLAATDTQYFGPGTRLTVL.

The chain is built from TRBV29-1 and TRBJ1-1; 11 nucleotides align to TRBD1. V shed 4 bases, J shed 5 bases, and the junction held 6 bases outside the gene matches. CDR3 length: 14 residues. The germline V gene encodes CDR1 SQVTM and CDR2 ANQGSEA. CDR3 nucleotide sequence: TGCAGCGTTGTGGGGGGACAGGGGGGGACTGAAGCTTTCTTT. Translated: CSVVGGQGGTEAFF.

The chain recombines TRBV29-1 with TRBJ1-1; 7 nucleotides align to TRBD1. Germline V gives CDR1 SQVTM, CDR2 ANQGSEA. V was pared by 6 bases and J by 2 bases, with 3 bases of the junction left unmatched. The CDR3 runs 12 residues. The CDR3: CSVYRGNTEAFF. CDR3 sequence (DNA): TGCAGCGTGTACAGGGGAAACACTGAAGCTTTCTTT.

This rearrangement joins TRBV4-1 to TRBJ1-2; weak D call: TRBD1 (5 bases). This CDR3 region has 15 residues. V was clipped by 1 base and J by 4 bases, with 13 bases between them. The germline V gene has CDR1 MGHRA and CDR2 YSYEKL. CDR3 in amino acids: CASSQVAGAGYGYTF. CDR3 coding DNA: TGCGCCAGCAGCCAAGTGGCCGGGGCCGGCTATGGCTACACCTTC.

This clone appeared a single time. V gene TRBV11-2 combines with J gene TRBJ2-7; the D is unclear. V lost 0 bases, J lost 4 bases, and 13 bases lay in between. The germline gives CDR1 SGHAT, CDR2 FQNNGV. The CDR3 totals 15 residues. CDR3: CASSLDFGISYEQYF. In DNA form, the CDR3 reads TGTGCCAGCAGCTTAGATTTTGGGATCTCGTACGAGCAGTACTTC.

The chain combines TRBV4-3 with TRBJ1-1; D gene unclear. CDR3 length: 18 residues. V was trimmed by 0 bases and J by 1 base, leaving 18 bases between them. Germline CDR1 and CDR2: LGHNA and YSLEER. The chain's CDR3 is CASSQDLVGTYSNTEAFF. DNA of the CDR3: TGCGCCAGCAGCCAAGATTTGGTTGGAACATACTCGAACACTGAAGCTTTCTTT.

The V and J genes are TRBV6-5 and TRBJ1-5, with D possibly matching TRBD1 (6 bases). V lost 4 bases, J lost 2 bases, and 12 bases lay in between. This CDR3 has 15 amino acids. Germline assignment: CDR1 MNHEY and CDR2 SVGAGI. CDR3 nucleotide sequence: TGTGCCAGCAGTTTGACAGGAGGGGGCAATCAGCCCCAGCATTTT. Amino acids: CASSLTGGGNQPQHF.

The chain joins TRBV27 to TRBJ2-7, with 7 bases lining up with TRBD1. Unmatched junction bases numbered 10, after V lost 4 bases and J lost 7 bases. The CDR3 consists of 14 residues. The germline V gene encodes CDR1 MNHEY and CDR2 SMNVEV (reference sequence). The CDR3 region has the DNA TGTGCCAGCAGTTCCCATGGGACAGACGGTGAGCAGTACTTC. The encoded protein is CASSSHGTDGEQYF.

This clone was detected only once. Written as DNA, the CDR3 is TGTGCCAGCAGCTTAAACAGGGGGTGGGAGACCCAGTACTTC. As protein: CASSLNRGWETQYF. The gene calls are TRBV5-4 and TRBJ2-5; 8 nucleotides line up with TRBD1. Germline assignment: CDR1 SGHNT and CDR2 YYREEE (reference sequence). The J segment lost 5 bases and the V segment lost 2 bases, leaving 5 bases of the junction unmatched. This CDR3 comprises 14 residues.

The chain combines TRBV27 with TRBJ2-2, with D unresolved. The CDR3 is made up of 14 amino acids. The germline CDR1 and CDR2 sequences are MNHEY and SMNVEV (reference sequence). V lost 3 bases to trimming and J lost 1 base, with 6 bases between them. Written as DNA, the CDR3 is TGTGCCAGCAGTTTCTCTGGGAACACCGGGGAGCTGTTTTTT. This codes for CASSFSGNTGELFF.

The rearrangement joins TRBV6-6 to TRBJ1-1; D unclear. V shed 5 bases and J shed 6 bases, with 22 bases lying between them. This CDR3 is built from 16 residues. The germline gives CDR1 MNHNY, CDR2 SVGAGI (reference sequence). CDR3 sequence: CASSPYIPQQDSEAFF. As DNA, the CDR3 is TGTGCCAGCAGTCCCTACATCCCCCAACAAGACTCTGAAGCTTTCTTT.

The V and J genes are TRBV7-2 and TRBJ1-1, with 7 bases lining up with TRBD1. Germline V gene lookup returns CDR1 SGHTA and CDR2 FQGNSA. J gave up 1 base and V 6 bases, and 2 bases lay outside the gene matches. This CDR3 region has 13 residues. The CDR3 DNA sequence: TGTGCCAGCAGGCGGACAGGGAACACTGAAGCTTTCTTT. This sequence encodes CASRRTGNTEAFF.

The V and J genes are TRBV29-1 and TRBJ2-1; TRBD1 is a possible D gene (6 bases). V lost 6 bases and J lost 9, with 21 bases in between. This CDR3 contains 14 residues. The germline CDR1 and CDR2 sequences are SQVTM and ANQGSEA. CDR3 in DNA: TGCAGCGTGGACGCGACAGGACGAGTGGGTGAGCAGTTCTTC. Encoded protein: CSVDATGRVGEQFF.